The clone carrying this T cell receptor beta chain appeared a few times. The antigen is not known. The data derive from a study of T-cell memory formation after mild COVID-19. Findings and limits, study-wide: In pre-infection memory, a portion of responding clones appeared, which suggested that cross-reactive memory joined. CD4+ clones that contracted lay mainly in CM and EM; CD8+ ones lay in EMRA.

Each CDR3 protein is one row after TCRdb ran MiXCR on the 5' RACE reads. In the table there are 350,000 to 500,000 distinct CDR3 sequences, around 17% of which are singletons. The origin of this receptor is a man aged 18-30 years who had mild COVID-19 (a few samples of this study predate the infection). Cell type and time point are not known. Sequencing was done on a sample of PBMCs or a T cell subset sorted from them (not recorded which).

CDR3 residues: CASSLADRGGQPQHF. For the CDR3, the DNA is TGCGCCAGCAGCTTGGCGGACAGGGGAGGTCAGCCCCAGCATTTT. The V and J genes are TRBV5-1 and TRBJ1-5, with 9 bases aligning to TRBD1. The length of the CDR3 is 15 residues. Germline values: CDR1 SGHRS, CDR2 YFSETQ. After removal of 0 bases from V and 6 bases from J, the junction contained 4 bases not matched to a gene. The variable domain in full, completed from reference TRBV5-1 and TRBJ1-5, reads KAGVTQTPRYLIKTRGQQVTLSCSPISGHRSVSWYQQTPGQGLQFLFEYFSETQRNKGNFPGRFSGRQFSNSRSEMNVSTLELGDSALYLCASSLADRGGQPQHFGDGTRLSIL.